Listed here are 3 T cell receptor beta chains from one sample, sequenced in a study of cytomegalovirus exposure and HLA in healthy donors. The PCR employed 60 Vbeta primers together with 13 Jbeta primers. The table came from immunoSEQ multiplex PCR; TCRdb's copy has only in-frame clones and leaves some out. The sample includes 190,000 or so clones, around four fifths of them seen just once. The sequencing sample was made of PBMCs. The receptor source for this set is a woman in her forties or fifties in good health and CMV-seropositive.

This chain uses TRBV6-6 with TRBJ1-5; TRBD1 matches at 7 bases. CDR1 and CDR2 (germline): MNHNY, SVGAGI (reference sequence). Unmatched junction bases numbered 5, after V lost 2 bases and J lost 1 base. The CDR3 covers 16 residues. The CDR3 coding sequence is TGTGCCAGCAGTTACCGTAACAGGGGCAGCAATCAGCCCCAGCATTTT. Its protein product is CASSYRNRGSNQPQHF.

V usage is TRBV19 and J usage is TRBJ2-2; D perhaps matches TRBD2 (6 bases). This CDR3 spans 14 amino acids. Per the germline V gene, CDR1 is LNHDA and CDR2 is SQIVND (reference sequence). Trimming removed 3 bases at V and 2 bases at J, with 7 bases between. The CDR3: CASSMGGNTGELFF. In nucleotides, the CDR3 is TGTGCCAGTAGTATGGGAGGAAACACCGGGGAGCTGTTTTTT.

The V gene is TRBV5-8, the J gene TRBJ1-2, with D possibly matching TRBD1 (5 bases). There are 14 residues in the CDR3. Germline CDR1 is SGHTS and CDR2 is YDEGEE. The V and J ends lost 0 bases and 4 bases respectively, with 10 bases between them. The DNA of the CDR3 is TGTGCCAGCAGCTTGGGGAGGGGTAGCTATGGCTACACCTTC. Amino acids: CASSLGRGSYGYTF.